This TCR beta chain was sequenced during a study of T cell responses to AZD1222 COVID-19 vaccine. Study-wide findings and caveats: Seropositive status at baseline applied to only five to seven AZD1222 recipients. Spike was spanned by vaccine-associated CD4 TCRs, which were dominant at 160-218 and 743-854.

Details on this clone: What it binds is not known.

Method: immunoSEQ multiplex PCR; TCRdb's copy keeps in-frame clones and lacks some. The sample yields approximately 110,000 clones, 85% to 90% seen once. Germline V gives CDR1 LNHDA, CDR2 SQIVND (reference sequence). With 4 bases removed from V and 6 bases from J, the gap between germline ends came to 12 bases. CDR3 size: 14 residues. This specimen was peripheral blood, taken 28 days after the second AZD1222 dose. The clonotype comes from an adult who received the AZD1222 COVID-19 vaccine. The chain couples TRBV19 to TRBJ2-2; the D call may be TRBD1 or TRBD2 (5 bases each). The CDR3 sequence is CASSTTGTPGELFF. The CDR3 bases are TGTGCCAGTAGTACTACGGGGACCCCCGGGGAGCTGTTTTTT.